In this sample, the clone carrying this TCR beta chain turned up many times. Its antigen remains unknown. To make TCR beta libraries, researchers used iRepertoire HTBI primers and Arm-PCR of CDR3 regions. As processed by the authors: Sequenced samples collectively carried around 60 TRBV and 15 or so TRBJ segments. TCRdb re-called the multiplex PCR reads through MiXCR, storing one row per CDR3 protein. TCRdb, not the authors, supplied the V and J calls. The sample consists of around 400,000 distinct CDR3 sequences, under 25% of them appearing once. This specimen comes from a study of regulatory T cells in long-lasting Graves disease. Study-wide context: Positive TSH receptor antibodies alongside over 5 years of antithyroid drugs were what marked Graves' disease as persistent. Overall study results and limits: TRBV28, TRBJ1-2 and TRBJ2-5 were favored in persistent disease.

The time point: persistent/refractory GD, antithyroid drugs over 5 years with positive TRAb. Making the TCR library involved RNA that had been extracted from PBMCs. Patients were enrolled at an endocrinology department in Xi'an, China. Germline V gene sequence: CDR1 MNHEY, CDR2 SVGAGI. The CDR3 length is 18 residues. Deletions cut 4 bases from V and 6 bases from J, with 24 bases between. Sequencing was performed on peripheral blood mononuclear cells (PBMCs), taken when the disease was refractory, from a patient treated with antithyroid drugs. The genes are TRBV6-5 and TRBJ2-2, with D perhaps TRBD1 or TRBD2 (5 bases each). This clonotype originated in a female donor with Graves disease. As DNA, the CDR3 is TGTGCCAGCAGTTGGAGTTGGGGGTCGAGGAGTTCGGCCGGGGAGCTGTTTTTT. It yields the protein CASSWSWGSRSSAGELFF.